This paragraph covers one TCR beta chain sequence. The record originates from a study of shared clonotypes between healthy human individuals. For the study at large: Donors had three CD4 naive, three CD4 memory, two CD8 naive and one CD8 memory plate apiece.

V was trimmed by 4 bases and J by 2 bases, leaving 12 bases between them. The CDR3 has 14 amino acids. In germline, CDR1 is KGHSH, CDR2 LQKENI. The method was immunoSEQ multiplex PCR; TCRdb's version includes in-frame clones alone and lacks a portion of them. This sample has 1.6 million or so clones, with 95% to 97% found just once. The clonotype was recovered from a man between 25 and 39 years old in good health. The chain links TRBV18 to TRBJ2-7; no firm D call. Sequencing was carried out using naive CD4+ T cells sorted from blood. Subset denoted: CD45RA+ positively selected. The CDR3 spells CASSLLDGTYEQYF. CDR3 bases: TGTGCCAGCTCACTGCTAGATGGGACCTACGAGCAGTACTTC. The full variable domain, its missing parts supplied by reference TRBV18 and TRBJ2-7, is NAGVMQNPRHLVRRRGQEARLRCSPMKGHSHVYWYRQLPEEGLKFMVYLQKENIIDESGMPKERFSAEFPKEGPSILRIQQVVRGDSAAYFCASSLLDGTYEQYFGPGTRLTVT.